This T cell receptor (beta chain) was retrieved from a study of shared clonotypes between healthy human individuals. Data came from immunoSEQ multiplex PCR; TCRdb stores just in-frame clones and leaves some out. The table records over a million clones, 75% to 80% of them present only once. Per the germline V gene, CDR1 is KGHSH and CDR2 is LQKENI. The CDR3 has 13 residues. Trimming removed 1 base from V and 7 bases from J; junction bases left unmatched: 3. Material: memory CD4+ T cells from PBMCs. The subset: CD45RA-negative fraction. This receptor was obtained from a man between 18 and 35 years old in good health. Some clones in this sample may be carry-over from other donors' samples. The chain carries TRBV18 and TRBJ1-2; TRBD1 matches 7 bases. The CDR3 DNA reads TGTGCCAGCTCACCACTAGACAGGGCTGGCTACACCTTC. Protein sequence: CASSPLDRAGYTF.